Listed here is a single T cell receptor beta chain. Its specificity is not known. The data were obtained in a study of T-cell memory formation after mild COVID-19. Study details: Among the donors, TCR clusters were largely specific to each donor. General study results and limits: The study found balanced CD4/CD8 in clones contracting day 15 to 85 and a CD4+ lean in later expanders. Some clones that responded were present in memory (sampled pre-infection), which suggests cross-reactive memory joined.

One entry per CDR3 protein results from TCRdb running MiXCR on the 5' RACE reads. The sample records approximately 560,000 distinct CDR3 sequences, 15% to 20% being singletons. Sequences were obtained from PBMCs or a T cell subset sorted from them (not recorded which). The clonotype originates from an adult woman who had mild COVID-19 (a few samples of this study predate the infection). Cell type and time point are not known.

CDR3 protein: CSFTEGRPYGYTF. CDR3 DNA: TGCAGCTTCACCGAAGGCCGGCCCTATGGCTACACCTTC. V usage is TRBV20-1 and J usage is TRBJ1-2; no reliable D call. The germline gives CDR1 DFQATT, CDR2 SNEGSKA (reference sequence). The length of the CDR3 is 13 residues.